This T cell receptor beta chain is from a study of long-term antiretroviral therapy in people with HIV. Germline CDR1 and CDR2: MDHEN and SYDVKM. The length of the CDR3 is 11 residues. Trimming removed 3 bases from V and 5 bases from J, with 4 bases in between. Runs used v3.0 of the immunoSEQ assay and were done at survey level. Libraries were prepared by immunoSEQ multiplex PCR; TCRdb keeps only in-frame clonotypes and omits some of them. The sample has some 30,000 clones, approximately 84% seen once. All donors provided no fewer than one pre-ART and no fewer than two post-ART PBMC samples. V is TRBV28 and J is TRBJ2-5; no reliable D call. The input for sequencing was unsorted PBMCs, taken 2 years after starting antiretroviral therapy. The receptor was derived from a man aged 50-60 years with HIV. The CDR3 sequence: CASSFRETQYF. The CDR3, as DNA: TGTGCCAGCAGTTTCCGGGAGACCCAGTACTTC.